The present T cell receptor (beta chain) was sequenced within a study of T cells in Graves' hyperthyroidism and ophthalmopathy (dated by TCRdb to the late 2010s). Some background on the complete study: Peripheral blood samples were taken at the time of initial diagnosis, prior to any treatment. The paper reports TCR Vbeta CDR3 sequencing of 140 or so peripheral blood samples: around 41 ophthalmopathy, fewer than 80 hyperthyroidism and 17 progressor patients. An independent validation cohort of about 20 hyperthyroidism patients and about 15 patients who later progressed to ophthalmopathy tested prospective prediction of ophthalmopathy. The approximately 98 discovery patients were randomly divided into training and test sets at a 7:3 ratio. After sampling, hyperthyroidism patients received methimazole starting at 30 mg daily, and ophthalmopathy patients received high-dose intravenous methylprednisolone. To identify distinguishing TCR V-J signatures, a discovery cohort of 90 to 100 patients was used, comprising roughly 45 with Graves' ophthalmopathy and 55 to 65 with stable Graves' hyperthyroidism. In roughly six Graves' hyperthyroidism patients, the study also compared T-cell repertoires from thyroid tissue with T-cell repertoires from blood. What the authors observed across the whole study: Most expanded thyroid clonotypes (frequency above 0.001) were also detected in blood, a finding suggesting that blood repertoires may reflect thyroid immune responses. In validation, the model predicted progression to ophthalmopathy with over 60% sensitivity and less than 80% specificity, a median of 6.5 months before onset. A 13 V-J signature model separated ophthalmopathy from stable hyperthyroidism, with about 88% sensitivity and 81.08% specificity in cross-validation and 80%/75% in testing. Sample size was not statistically predetermined, and blinding of investigators to group allocation was not performed.

CDR1 and CDR2 are read off the germline V gene (reference sequence) as LNHDA and SQIVND. V gives up 6 bases and J gives up 6 bases, and the segment between their germline ends measures 19 bases. Taken from cysteine to phenylalanine, the CDR3 has 15 residues. The sequence is cut down to CDR3 DNA, 45 bases in frame from base 1. The TCR beta CDR3 regions were amplified from RNA transcripts. For the first round of RT-PCR on the TCR CDR3, the HTBI primer set was used together with the Qiagen OneStep RT-PCR kit. Libraries were constructed in a second round of multiplex PCR, after which size selection and purification were performed. Paired-end sequencing of the libraries was performed with 100 bp reads on an Illumina HiSeq2000. In the source study's methods: SOAPnuke was used to process the raw data, with reads discarded if the reads contained adapters or uncalled bases, had a mean Phred below 15, or lacked an exact constant-primer or identifier match. COPE v1.2.5 was used to merge the high-quality paired reads, and each unique nucleotide sequence was defined as a clonotype. MiTCR v1.1 was used to align clonotypes to the IMGT TRBV, TRBD and TRBJ reference segments. The analysis was restricted to V-J combinations with a frequency above 0.0001, which together covered over 99% of the repertoires. The TCS score was defined as the ratio of F50 (clonal expansion) to E x V (chaos), calculated using BLOSUM62-based TCRdist between CDR3 peptides within each V-J. Welch's t-statistics and random forest reduced roughly 540 V-J features to fewer than 15, which were used in a naive Bayes classifier (R e1071). TCRdb redid the processing of the public reads, applying fastp at Q25 and MiXCR, and retained in-frame beta chains. Entries that share a CDR3 protein sequence are merged under the most common genes and DNA. The V and J calls and clone size come from TCRdb's table, not from the authors' own analysis. This sample gives about 350,000 distinct CDR3 sequences in total; roughly 14% of them show up just once. The ten largest clonotypes hold around 24% of the sample.

This clonotype was picked up a small number of times. Its cognate antigen has yet to be identified. One base away there is no much larger clone; base qualities are not given. Graves' hyperthyroidism was defined as stable when no progression to ophthalmopathy occurred over 18 months of follow-up. Hyperthyroidism patients were newly diagnosed, had a disease duration of under 2 months, and were aged 18 to 65 years. Patients with uncontrolled infections, other autoimmune diseases, pregnancy or lactation were excluded. Diagnoses relied on clinical symptoms, serum thyroxine and TRAb, thyroid ultrasound and orbital computed tomography. PBMCs were separated from 10 ml of fresh peripheral blood using Ficoll-Paque density gradient centrifugation. Trizol reagent was used to extract total RNA, and RNA quality was then checked on an Agilent 2100 Bioanalyzer.

This receptor was obtained from a woman in her 30s with Graves' hyperthyroidism. The material sequenced was blood. This receptor chain uses TRBV19 and TRBJ2-3; the D gene is not confidently resolved. The nucleotide sequence reads TGTGCCAGTAGGGCCCCCTGGCCCTCGTATGATACGCAGTATTTT. It encodes CASRAPWPSYDTQYF.